What follows describes a single T cell receptor beta chain. The antigen is unknown. This entry is derived from a study of cytomegalovirus exposure and HLA in healthy donors. Study outcomes and limitations: HLA allele associations emerged for about 16,000 TCR beta sequences in a later analysis, at 0.05 false discovery rate.

PCR was performed using 60 Vbeta and 13 Jbeta primers. Some clones are missing from TCRdb's copy, which holds only in-frame ones; the method was immunoSEQ multiplex PCR. The sample includes 30,000 to 45,000 clones, approximately 90% seen only once; the top ten take about 10%. The receptor comes from a woman aged 40 to 49 in good health and CMV-seropositive. Sample: PBMCs.

The chain's CDR3 is CASSSLLRGQSYEQYF. CDR3 in DNA: TGTGCCAGCAGCTCCCTTCTGAGGGGGCAATCCTACGAGCAGTACTTC. The chain links TRBV7-2 to TRBJ2-5; 7 positions agree with TRBD1. The DNA end is a closer match to TRBJ2-7, so the J assignment may be wrong. CDR3 length equals 16 residues. Germline V gene lookup returns CDR1 SGHTA and CDR2 FQGNSA.